What follows is one TCR beta chain and its context. J lost 5 bases, V lost 6 bases, and 8 bases had no gene match. The CDR3 runs 14 residues. Per the germline V gene, CDR1 is MNHNY and CDR2 is SVGAGI (reference sequence). TCRdb's table, derived via immunoSEQ multiplex PCR, lists solely in-frame clones and lacks some. This sample carries tens of thousands of clones, 90% to 98% of them seen once, and the ten largest clones take 0.2%. The data were taken from a study of technical replicates of blood from several donors. The source of this sequence is a human donor in good health. J is TRBJ2-7 and V is TRBV6-6; TRBD1 matches at 9 bases. The sequencing sample was made of T cells isolated from PBMCs. Here the CDR3 DNA reads TGTGCCAGCAGGGGGGGACAGGGCATCGACGAGCAGTACTTC. Its protein product is CASRGGQGIDEQYF.